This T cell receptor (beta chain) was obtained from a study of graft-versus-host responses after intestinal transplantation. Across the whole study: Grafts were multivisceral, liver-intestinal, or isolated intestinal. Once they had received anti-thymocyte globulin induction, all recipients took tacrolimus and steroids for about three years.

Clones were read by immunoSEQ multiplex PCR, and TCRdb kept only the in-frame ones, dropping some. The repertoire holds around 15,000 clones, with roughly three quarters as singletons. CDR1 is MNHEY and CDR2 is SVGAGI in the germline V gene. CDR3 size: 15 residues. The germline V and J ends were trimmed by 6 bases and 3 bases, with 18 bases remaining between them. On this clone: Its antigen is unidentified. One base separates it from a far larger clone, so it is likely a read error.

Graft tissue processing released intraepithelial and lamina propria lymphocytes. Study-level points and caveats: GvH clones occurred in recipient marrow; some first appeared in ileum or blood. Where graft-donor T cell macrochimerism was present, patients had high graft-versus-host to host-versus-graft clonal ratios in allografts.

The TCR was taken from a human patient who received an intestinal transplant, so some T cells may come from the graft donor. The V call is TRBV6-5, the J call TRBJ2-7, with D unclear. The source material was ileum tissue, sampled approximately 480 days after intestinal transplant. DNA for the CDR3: TGTGCCAGCAGGTTGTATGAGACGGCAGTCTACGAGCAGTACTTC. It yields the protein CASRLYETAVYEQYF.